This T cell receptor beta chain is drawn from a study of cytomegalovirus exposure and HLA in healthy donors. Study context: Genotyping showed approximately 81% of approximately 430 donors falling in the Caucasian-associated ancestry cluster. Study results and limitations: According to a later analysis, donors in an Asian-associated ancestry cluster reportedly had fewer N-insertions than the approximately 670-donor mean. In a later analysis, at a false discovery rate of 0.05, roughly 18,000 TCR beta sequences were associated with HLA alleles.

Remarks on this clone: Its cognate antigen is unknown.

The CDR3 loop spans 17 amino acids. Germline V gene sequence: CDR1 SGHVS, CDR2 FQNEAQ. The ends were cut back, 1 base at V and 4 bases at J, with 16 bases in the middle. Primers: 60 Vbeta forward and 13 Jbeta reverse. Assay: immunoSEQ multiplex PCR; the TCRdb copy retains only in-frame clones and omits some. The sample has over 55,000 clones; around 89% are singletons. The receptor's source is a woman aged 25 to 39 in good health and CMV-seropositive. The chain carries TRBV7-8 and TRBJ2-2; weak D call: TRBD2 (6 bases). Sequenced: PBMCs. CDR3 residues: CASSLEWAGYSTGELFF. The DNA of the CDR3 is TGTGCCAGCAGCTTAGAGTGGGCGGGATACAGCACCGGGGAGCTGTTTTTT.